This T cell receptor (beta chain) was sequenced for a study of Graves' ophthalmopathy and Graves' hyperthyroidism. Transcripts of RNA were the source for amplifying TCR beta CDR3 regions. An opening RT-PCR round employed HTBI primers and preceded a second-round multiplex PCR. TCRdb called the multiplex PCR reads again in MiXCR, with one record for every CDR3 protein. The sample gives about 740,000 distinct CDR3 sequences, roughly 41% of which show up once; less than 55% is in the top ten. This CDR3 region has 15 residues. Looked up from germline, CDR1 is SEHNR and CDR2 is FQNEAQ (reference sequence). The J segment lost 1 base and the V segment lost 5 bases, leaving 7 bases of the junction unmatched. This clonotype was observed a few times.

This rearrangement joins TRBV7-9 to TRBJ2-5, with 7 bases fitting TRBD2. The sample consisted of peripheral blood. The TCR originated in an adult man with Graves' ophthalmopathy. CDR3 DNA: TGTGCCAGCAGCCCCGGGAGGCGCCCCCAAGAGACCCAGTACTTC. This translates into CASSPGRRPQETQYF.